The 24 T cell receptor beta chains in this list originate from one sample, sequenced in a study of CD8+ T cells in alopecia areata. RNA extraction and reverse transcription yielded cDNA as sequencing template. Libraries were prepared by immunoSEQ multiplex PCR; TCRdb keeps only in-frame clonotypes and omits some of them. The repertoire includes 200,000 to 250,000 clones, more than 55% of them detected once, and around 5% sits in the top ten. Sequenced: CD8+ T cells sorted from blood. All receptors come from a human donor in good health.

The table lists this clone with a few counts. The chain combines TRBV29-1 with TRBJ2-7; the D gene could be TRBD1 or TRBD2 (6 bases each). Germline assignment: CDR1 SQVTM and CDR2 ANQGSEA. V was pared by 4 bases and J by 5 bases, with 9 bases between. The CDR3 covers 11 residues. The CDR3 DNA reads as TGCAGCGTTGCGGGGGCCCACGAGCAGTACTTC. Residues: CSVAGAHEQYF.

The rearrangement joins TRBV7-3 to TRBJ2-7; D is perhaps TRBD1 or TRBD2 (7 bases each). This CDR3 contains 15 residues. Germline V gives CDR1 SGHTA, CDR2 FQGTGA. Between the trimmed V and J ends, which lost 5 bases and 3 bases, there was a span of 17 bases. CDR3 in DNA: TGTGCCAGCAGCATCCAGGGGGGGACAGTCTACGAGCAGTACTTC. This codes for CASSIQGGTVYEQYF.

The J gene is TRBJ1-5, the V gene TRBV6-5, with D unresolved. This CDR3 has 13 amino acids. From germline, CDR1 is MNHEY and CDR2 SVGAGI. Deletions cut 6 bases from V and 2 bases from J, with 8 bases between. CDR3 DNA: TGTGCCAGCAGCTCCGCGGGCAATCAGCCCCAGCATTTT. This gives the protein CASSSAGNQPQHF.

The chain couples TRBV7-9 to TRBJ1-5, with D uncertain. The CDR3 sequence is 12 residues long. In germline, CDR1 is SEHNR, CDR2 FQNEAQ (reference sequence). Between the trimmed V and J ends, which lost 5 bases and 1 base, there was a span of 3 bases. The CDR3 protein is CASSQSNQPQHF. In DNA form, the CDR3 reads TGTGCCAGCAGCCAAAGCAATCAGCCCCAGCATTTT.

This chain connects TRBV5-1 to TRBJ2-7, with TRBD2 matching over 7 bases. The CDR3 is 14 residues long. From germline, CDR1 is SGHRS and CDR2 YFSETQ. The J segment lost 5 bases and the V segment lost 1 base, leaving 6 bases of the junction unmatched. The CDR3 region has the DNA TGCGCCAGCAGCTTGTTGGGGGGGAACCACGAGCAGTACTTC. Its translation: CASSLLGGNHEQYF.

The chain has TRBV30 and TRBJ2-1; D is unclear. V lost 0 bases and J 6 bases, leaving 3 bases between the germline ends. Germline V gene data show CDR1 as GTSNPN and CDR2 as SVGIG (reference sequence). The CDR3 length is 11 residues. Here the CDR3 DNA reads TGTGCCTGGAGTGTACCCAATGAGCAGTTCTTC. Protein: CAWSVPNEQFF.

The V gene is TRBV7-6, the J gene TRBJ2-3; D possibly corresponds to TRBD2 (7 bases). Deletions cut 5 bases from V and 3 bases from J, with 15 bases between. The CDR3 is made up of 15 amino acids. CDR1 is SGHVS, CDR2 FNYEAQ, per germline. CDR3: CASSPLGGATDTQYF. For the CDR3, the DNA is TGTGCCAGCAGCCCTTTGGGGGGGGCGACAGATACGCAGTATTTT.

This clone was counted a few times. The DNA of the CDR3 is TGCAGCGTTGAAGATCAAGGGGCTAGCTCCTACGAGCAGTACTTC. Translation gives CSVEDQGASSYEQYF. V and J are TRBV29-1 and TRBJ2-7, with TRBD1 as a possible D gene (5 bases). The V and J ends lost 0 bases and 0 bases respectively, with 12 bases between them. Looked up from germline, CDR1 is SQVTM and CDR2 is ANQGSEA. This CDR3 has 15 amino acids.

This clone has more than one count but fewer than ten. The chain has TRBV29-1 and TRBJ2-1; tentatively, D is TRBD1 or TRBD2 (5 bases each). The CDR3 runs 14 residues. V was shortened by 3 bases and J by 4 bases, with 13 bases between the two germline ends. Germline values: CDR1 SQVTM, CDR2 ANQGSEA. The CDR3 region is CSVDKGTSYNEQFF. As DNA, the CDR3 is TGCAGCGTTGATAAGGGGACCTCTTACAATGAGCAGTTCTTC.

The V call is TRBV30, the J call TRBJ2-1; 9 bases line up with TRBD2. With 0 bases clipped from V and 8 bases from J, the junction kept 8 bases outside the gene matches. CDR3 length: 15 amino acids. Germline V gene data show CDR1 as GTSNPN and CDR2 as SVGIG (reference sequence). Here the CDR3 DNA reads TGTGCCTGGAGTGTAGGAATAGCGGGGGTCGATGAGCAGTTCTTC. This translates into CAWSVGIAGVDEQFF. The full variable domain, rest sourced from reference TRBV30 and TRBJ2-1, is SQTIHQWPATLVQPVGSPLSLECTVEGTSNPNLYWYRQAAGRGLQLLFYSVGIGQISSEVPQNLSASRPQDRQFILSSKKLLLSDSGFYLCAWSVGIAGVDEQFFGPGTRLTVL.

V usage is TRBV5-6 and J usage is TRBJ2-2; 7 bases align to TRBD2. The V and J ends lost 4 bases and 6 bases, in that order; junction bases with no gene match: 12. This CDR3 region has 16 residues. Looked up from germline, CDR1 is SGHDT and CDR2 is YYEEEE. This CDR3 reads CASSQLEAGVAGELFF. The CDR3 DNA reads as TGTGCCAGCAGCCAATTGGAGGCGGGGGTAGCCGGGGAGCTGTTTTTT.

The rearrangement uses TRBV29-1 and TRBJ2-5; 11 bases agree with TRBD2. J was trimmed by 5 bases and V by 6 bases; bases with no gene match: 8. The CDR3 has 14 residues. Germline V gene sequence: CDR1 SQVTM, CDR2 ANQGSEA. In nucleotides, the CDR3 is TGCAGCGTGATCGTAGCGGGGGGGCTTGAGACCCAGTACTTC. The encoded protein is CSVIVAGGLETQYF.

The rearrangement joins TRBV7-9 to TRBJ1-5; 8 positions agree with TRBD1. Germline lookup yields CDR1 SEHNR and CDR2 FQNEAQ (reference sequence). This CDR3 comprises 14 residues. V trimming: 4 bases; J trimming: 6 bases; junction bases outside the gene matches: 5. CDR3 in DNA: TGTGCCAGCAGCTCCGGGACAGGCAGTCAGCCCCAGCATTTT. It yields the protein CASSSGTGSQPQHF.

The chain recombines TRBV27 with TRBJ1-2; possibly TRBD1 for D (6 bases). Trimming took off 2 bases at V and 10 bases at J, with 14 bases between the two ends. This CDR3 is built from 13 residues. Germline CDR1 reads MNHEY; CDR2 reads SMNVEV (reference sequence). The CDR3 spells CASSLGQTSIYTF. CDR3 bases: TGTGCCAGCAGTTTAGGACAGACCAGCATCTACACCTTC.

The CDR3, as DNA: TGCAGCGCTACCCGTGGGGCCGGGGAGCTGTTTTTT. This sequence encodes CSATRGAGELFF. The V call is TRBV29-1, the J call TRBJ2-2; D gene unclear. V gave up 7 bases and J gave up 6 bases, with 12 bases separating them. Germline V gene sequence: CDR1 SQVTM, CDR2 ANQGSEA. This CDR3 comprises 12 residues.

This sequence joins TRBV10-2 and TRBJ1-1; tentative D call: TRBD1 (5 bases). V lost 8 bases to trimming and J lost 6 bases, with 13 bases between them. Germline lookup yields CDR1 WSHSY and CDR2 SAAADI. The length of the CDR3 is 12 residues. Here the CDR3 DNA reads TGCGCCAGCGCGGAGGGGAGGGCTGAAGCTTTCTTT. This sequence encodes CASAEGRAEAFF.

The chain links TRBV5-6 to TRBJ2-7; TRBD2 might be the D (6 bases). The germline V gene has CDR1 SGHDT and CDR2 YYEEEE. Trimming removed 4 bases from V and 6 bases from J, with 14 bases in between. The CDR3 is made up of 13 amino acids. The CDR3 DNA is TGTGCCAGCAGCGCGGGACGGACCATCGAGCAGTACTTC. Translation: CASSAGRTIEQYF.

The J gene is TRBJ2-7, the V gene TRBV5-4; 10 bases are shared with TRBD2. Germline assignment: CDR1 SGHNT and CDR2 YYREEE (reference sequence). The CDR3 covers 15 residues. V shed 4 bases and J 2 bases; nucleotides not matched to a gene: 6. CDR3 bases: TGTGCCAGCAGCGATCTCGGGACTAGCGCCTACGAGCAGTACTTC. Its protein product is CASSDLGTSAYEQYF.

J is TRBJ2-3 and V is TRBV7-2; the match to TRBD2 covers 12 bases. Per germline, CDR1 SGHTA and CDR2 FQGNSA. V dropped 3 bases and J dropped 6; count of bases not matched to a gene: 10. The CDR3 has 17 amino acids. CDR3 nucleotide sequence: TGTGCCAGCAGCTTGCCCACTAGCGGGGGGTCCCCCGATACGCAGTATTTT. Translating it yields CASSLPTSGGSPDTQYF.

CDR3 amino acids: CSGGTGGVIGAFF. Written as DNA, the CDR3 is TGCAGCGGGGGGACAGGGGGAGTAATTGGAGCTTTCTTT. The chain is built from TRBV29-1 and TRBJ1-1; 11 nucleotides agree with TRBD1. The V gene's germline CDR1 is SQVTM and CDR2 ANQGSEA. This CDR3 comprises 13 residues. The junction had 11 bases not matched to a gene; V was cut back by 7 bases and J by 10 bases.

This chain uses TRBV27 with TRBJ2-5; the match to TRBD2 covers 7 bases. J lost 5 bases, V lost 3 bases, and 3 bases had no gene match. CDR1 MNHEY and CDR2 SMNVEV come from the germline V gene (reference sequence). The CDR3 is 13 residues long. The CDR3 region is CASSFYGGETQYF. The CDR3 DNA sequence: TGTGCCAGCAGTTTCTACGGGGGGGAGACCCAGTACTTC.

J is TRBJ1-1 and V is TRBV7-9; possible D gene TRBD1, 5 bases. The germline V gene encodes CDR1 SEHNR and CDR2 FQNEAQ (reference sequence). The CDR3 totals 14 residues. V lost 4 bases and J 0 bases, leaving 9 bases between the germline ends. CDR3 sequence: CASSSIGVNTEAFF. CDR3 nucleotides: TGTGCCAGCAGCTCCATAGGGGTGAACACTGAAGCTTTCTTT. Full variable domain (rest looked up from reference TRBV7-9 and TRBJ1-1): DTGVSQNPRHKITKRGQNVTFRCDPISEHNRLYWYRQTLGQGPEFLTYFQNEAQLEKSRLLSDRFSAERPKGSFSTLEIQRTEQGDSAMYLCASSSIGVNTEAFFGQGTRLTVV.

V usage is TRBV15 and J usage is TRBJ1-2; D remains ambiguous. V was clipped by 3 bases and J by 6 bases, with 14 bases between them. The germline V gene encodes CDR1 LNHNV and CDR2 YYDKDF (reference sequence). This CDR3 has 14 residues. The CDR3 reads CATSSPGGSHGYTF. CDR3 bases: TGTGCCACCAGCAGCCCCGGCGGGAGTCATGGCTACACCTTC.

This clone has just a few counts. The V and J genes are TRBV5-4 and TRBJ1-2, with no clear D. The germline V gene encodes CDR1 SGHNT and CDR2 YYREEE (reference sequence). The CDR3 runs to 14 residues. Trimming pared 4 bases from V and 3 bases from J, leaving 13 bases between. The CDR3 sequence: CASSLHGSDYGYTF. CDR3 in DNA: TGTGCCAGCAGCCTTCATGGGAGCGACTATGGCTACACCTTC.